This TCR beta chain came from a study of radiotherapy plus CTLA-4 blockade in lung cancer (dated by TCRdb to the late 2010s). Notes on the research overall: Among the enrolled patients, under 20% had an objective response, and 31% reached disease control. Beyond this particular receptor, the publication reports: After treatment with radiotherapy and ipilimumab, TCR clones that came from tumors expanded in the peripheral blood. The strongest predictors of response, as reported, were early dynamic changes in blood T cell clones along with a rise in serum interferon-beta after radiation.

Comments on this clone: This clone's antigen is unknown. Within one base of it there is no much larger clone, and no base qualities were kept.

Focal radiation therapy combined with CTLA-4 blockade (ipilimumab) was tested in patients with chemo-refractory metastatic non-small-cell lung cancer. The method was the immunoSEQ multiplex PCR assay. TCRdb carries this immuneACCESS record with in-frame sequences only. Its versions omit some clonotypes, under half of them owing to an unresolved V gene in the studies checked, with the rest unexplained. In all, the sample holds 80,000 to 100,000 clones, and approximately 85% of those were seen once. Around 3.5% of the sample rests with the top ten. The trim is 2 bases for V and 2 bases for J, with a gap of 11 bases between the germline ends. The CDR3, from cysteine to phenylalanine, totals 15 residues. Only CDR3 DNA is held: 45 bases, read in frame from base 1. CDR1 and CDR2 were assigned from the germline V gene as SGHRS and YFSETQ.

The rearranged segments are TRBV5-1 and TRBJ1-5; there is no confident call for the D gene. The sequenced sample was peripheral blood, obtained from a patient treated with radiotherapy plus ipilimumab. The TCR originated in a human donor with non-small cell lung cancer who had a partial response to radiotherapy plus ipilimumab. The CDR3 protein: CASSFDTGGNQPQHF. The nucleotide sequence reads as follows: TGCGCCAGCAGCTTTGACACCGGCGGCAATCAGCCCCAGCATTTT.